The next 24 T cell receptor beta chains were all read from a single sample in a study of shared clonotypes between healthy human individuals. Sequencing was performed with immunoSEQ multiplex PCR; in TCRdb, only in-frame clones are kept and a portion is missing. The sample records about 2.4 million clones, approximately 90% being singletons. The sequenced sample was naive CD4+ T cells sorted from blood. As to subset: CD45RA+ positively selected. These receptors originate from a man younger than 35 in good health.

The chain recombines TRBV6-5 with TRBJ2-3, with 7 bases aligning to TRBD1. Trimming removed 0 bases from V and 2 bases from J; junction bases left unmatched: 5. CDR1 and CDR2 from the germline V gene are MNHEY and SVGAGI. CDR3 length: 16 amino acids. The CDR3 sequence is CASSYSMGQLTDTQYF. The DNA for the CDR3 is TGTGCCAGCAGTTACTCGATGGGACAGCTCACAGATACGCAGTATTTT.

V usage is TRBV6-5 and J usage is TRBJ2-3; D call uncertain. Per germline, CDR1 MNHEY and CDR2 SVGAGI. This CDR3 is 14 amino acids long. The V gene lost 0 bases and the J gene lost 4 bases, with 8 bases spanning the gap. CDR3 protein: CASSYSTFSDTQYF. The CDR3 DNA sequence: TGTGCCAGCAGTTACTCCACTTTTTCAGATACGCAGTATTTT.

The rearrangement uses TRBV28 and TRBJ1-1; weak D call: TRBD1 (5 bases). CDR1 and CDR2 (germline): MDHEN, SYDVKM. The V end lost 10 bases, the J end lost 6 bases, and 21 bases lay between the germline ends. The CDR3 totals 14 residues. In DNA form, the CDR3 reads TGTGCCACCTTAGGGAAGGGGCGAATCGCTGAAGCTTTCTTT. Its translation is CATLGKGRIAEAFF.

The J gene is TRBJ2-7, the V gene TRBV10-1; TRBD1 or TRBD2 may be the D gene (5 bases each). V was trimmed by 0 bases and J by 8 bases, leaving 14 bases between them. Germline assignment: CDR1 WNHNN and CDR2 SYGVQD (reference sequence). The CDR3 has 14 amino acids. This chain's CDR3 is CASSESRGRDKQYF. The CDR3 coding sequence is TGCGCCAGCAGTGAGTCGAGGGGACGAGATAAGCAGTACTTC.

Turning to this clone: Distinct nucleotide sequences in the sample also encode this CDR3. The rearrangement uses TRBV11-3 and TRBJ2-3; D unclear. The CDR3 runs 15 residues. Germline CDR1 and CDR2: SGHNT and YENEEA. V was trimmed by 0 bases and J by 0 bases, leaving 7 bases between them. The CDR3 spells CASSLDGSSTDTQYF. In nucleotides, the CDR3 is TGTGCCAGCAGCTTAGACGGGTCGAGCACAGATACGCAGTATTTT.

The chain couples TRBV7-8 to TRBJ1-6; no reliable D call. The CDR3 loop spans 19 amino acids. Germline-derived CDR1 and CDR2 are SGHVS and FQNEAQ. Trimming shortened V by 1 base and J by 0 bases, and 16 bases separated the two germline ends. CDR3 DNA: TGTGCCAGCAGCTTAGACCCTGAGCCGCTGAGCTCCTATAATTCACCCCTCCACTTT. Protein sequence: CASSLDPEPLSSYNSPLHF. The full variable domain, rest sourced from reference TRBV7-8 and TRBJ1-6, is GAGVSQSPRYKVAKRGQDVALRCDPISGHVSLFWYQQALGQGPEFLTYFQNEAQLDKSGLPSDRFFAERPEGSVSTLKIQRTQQEDSAVYLCASSLDPEPLSSYNSPLHFGNGTRLTVT.

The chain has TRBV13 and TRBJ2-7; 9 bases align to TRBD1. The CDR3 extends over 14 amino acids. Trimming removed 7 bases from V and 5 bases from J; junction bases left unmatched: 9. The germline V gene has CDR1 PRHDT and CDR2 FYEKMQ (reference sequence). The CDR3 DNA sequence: TGTGCCAGCACCGACCGGGACAGGGAACACGAGCAGTACTTC. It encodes CASTDRDREHEQYF.

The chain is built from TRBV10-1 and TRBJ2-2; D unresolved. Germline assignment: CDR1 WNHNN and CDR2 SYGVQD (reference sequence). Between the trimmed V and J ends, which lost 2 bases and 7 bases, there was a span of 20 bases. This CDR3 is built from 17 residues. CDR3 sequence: CASSEVQRTGAHGELFF. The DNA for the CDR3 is TGCGCCAGCAGTGAGGTTCAGAGGACCGGCGCTCACGGGGAGCTGTTTTTT.

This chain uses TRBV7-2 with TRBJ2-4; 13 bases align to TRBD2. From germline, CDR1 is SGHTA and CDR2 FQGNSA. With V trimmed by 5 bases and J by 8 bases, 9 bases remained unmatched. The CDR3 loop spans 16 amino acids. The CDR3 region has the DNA TGTGCCAGCAGCCCCAGGACTAGCGGGAGTTACGACATTCAGTACTTC. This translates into CASSPRTSGSYDIQYF.

CDR3 residues: CASSGSLYGIEAFF. The CDR3 DNA is TGTGCCAGCAGTGGGTCACTCTACGGAATCGAAGCTTTCTTT. The chain joins TRBV25-1 to TRBJ1-1; D is unresolved. With 4 bases removed from V and 8 bases from J, the gap between germline ends came to 17 bases. The germline V gene has CDR1 MGHDK and CDR2 SYGVNS. The length of the CDR3 is 14 residues.

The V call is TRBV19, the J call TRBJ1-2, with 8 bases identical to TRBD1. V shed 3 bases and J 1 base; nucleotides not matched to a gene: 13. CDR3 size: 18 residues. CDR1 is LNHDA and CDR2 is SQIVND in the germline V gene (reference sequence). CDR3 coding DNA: TGTGCCAGTAGTATCGCCGGGACAGGTGGTTCCAATAACTATGGCTACACCTTC. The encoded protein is CASSIAGTGGSNNYGYTF.

Here the CDR3 DNA reads TGTGCCAGCAGTTACGGACCACCGAAGTCGGGCGAGCAGTACTTC. The encoded protein is CASSYGPPKSGEQYF. The gene calls are TRBV6-5 and TRBJ2-7; no clear D gene. V lost 2 bases to trimming and J lost 6 bases, with 17 bases between them. This CDR3 contains 15 residues. The germline V gene has CDR1 MNHEY and CDR2 SVGAGI.

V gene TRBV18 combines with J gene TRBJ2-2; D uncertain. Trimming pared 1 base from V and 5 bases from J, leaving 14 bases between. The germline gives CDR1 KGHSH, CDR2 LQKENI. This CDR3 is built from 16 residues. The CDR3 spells CASSPQSSGWTGELFF. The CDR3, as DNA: TGTGCCAGCTCACCACAGAGCAGTGGATGGACCGGGGAGCTGTTTTTT.

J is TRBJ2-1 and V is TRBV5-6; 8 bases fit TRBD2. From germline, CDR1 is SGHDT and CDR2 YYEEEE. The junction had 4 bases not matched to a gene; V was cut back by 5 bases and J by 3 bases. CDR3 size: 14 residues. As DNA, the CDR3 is TGTGCCAGCAGTGGGACTAGACTCTACAATGAGCAGTTCTTC. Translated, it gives CASSGTRLYNEQFF.

The CDR3 nucleotides read TGTGCCAGGGGCGGCCGTGACGGGTACGAGCAGTACTTC. The encoded protein is CARGGRDGYEQYF. The chain has TRBV2 and TRBJ2-7; D ambiguous. The CDR3 totals 13 residues. V lost 9 bases to trimming and J lost 4 bases, with 16 bases between them. Germline V lookup: CDR1 SNHLY, CDR2 FYNNEI.

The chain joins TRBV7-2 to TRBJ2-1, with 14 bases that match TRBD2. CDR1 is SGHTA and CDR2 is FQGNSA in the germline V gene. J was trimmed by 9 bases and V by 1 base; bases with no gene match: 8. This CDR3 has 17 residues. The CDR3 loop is CASSLVVSGLAGVEQFF. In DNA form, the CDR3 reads TGTGCCAGCAGCTTAGTAGTGTCGGGACTAGCGGGAGTTGAGCAGTTCTTC.

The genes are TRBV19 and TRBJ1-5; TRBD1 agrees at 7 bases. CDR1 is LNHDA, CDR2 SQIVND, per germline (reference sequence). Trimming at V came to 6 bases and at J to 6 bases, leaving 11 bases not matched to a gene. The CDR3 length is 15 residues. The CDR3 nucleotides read TGTGCCAGTAGAACGGGCAGGGGGTTTGGTCAGCCCCAGCATTTT. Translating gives CASRTGRGFGQPQHF.

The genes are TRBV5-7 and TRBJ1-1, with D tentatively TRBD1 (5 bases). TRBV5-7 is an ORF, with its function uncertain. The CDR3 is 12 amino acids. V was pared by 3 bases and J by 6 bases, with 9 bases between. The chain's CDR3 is CASSSPGAEAFF. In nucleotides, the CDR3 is TGTGCCAGCAGCTCCCCGGGGGCTGAAGCTTTCTTT.

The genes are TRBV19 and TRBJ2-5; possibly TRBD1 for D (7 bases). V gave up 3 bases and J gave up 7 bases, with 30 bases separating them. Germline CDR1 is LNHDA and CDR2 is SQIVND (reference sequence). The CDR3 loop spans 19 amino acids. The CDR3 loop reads CASSMRPSGGIGGEATQYF. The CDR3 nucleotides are TGTGCCAGTAGTATGCGACCCTCAGGGGGGATCGGAGGTGAGGCGACCCAGTACTTC. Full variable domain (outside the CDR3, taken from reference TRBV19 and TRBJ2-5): DGGITQSPKYLFRKEGQNVTLSCEQNLNHDAMYWYRQDPGQGLRLIYYSQIVNDFQKGDIAEGYSVSREKKESFPLTVTSAQKNPTAFYLCASSMRPSGGIGGEATQYFGPGTRLLVL.

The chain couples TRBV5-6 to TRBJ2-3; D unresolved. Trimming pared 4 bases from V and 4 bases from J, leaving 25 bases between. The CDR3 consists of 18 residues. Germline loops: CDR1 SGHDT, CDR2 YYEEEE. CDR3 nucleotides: TGTGCCAGCAGCCACCTCGAGGCCGTCTGGAGTCTAGCAGATACGCAGTATTTT. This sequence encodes CASSHLEAVWSLADTQYF.

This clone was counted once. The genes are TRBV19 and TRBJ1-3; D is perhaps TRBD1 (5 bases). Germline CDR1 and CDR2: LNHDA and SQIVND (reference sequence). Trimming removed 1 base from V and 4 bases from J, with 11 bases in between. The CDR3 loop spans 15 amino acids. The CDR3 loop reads CASSIGQIAGNTIYF. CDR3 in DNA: TGTGCCAGTAGTATAGGACAGATCGCCGGAAACACCATATATTTT.

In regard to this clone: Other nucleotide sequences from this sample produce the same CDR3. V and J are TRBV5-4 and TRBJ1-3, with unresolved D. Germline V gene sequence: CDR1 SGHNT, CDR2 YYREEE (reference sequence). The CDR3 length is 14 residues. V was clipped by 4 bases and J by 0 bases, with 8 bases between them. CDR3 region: CASSPGSSGNTIYF. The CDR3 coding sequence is TGTGCCAGCAGCCCGGGGTCCTCTGGAAACACCATATATTTT.

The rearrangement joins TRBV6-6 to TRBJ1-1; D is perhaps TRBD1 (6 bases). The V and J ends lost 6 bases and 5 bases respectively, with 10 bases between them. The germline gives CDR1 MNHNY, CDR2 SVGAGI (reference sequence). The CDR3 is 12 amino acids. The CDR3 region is CASRQGLTEAFF. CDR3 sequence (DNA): TGTGCCAGCAGACAGGGTTTGACTGAAGCTTTCTTT.

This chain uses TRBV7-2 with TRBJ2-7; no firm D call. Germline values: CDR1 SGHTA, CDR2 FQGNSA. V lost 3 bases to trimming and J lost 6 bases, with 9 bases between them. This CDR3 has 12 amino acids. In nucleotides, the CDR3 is TGTGCCAGCAGCTTCATAGGAACCGAGCAGTACTTC. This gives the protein CASSFIGTEQYF. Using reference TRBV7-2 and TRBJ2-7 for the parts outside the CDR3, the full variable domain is GAGVSQSPSNKVTEKGKDVELRCDPISGHTALYWYRQSLGQGLEFLIYFQGNSAPDKSGLPSDRFSAERTGGSVSTLTIQRTQQEDSAVYLCASSFIGTEQYFGPGTRLTVT.